The entry below gives a single TCR beta chain sequence along with its context. The antigen is not known. V was trimmed by 3 bases and J by 8 bases, leaving 9 bases between them. This CDR3 has 12 residues. Germline CDR1 is SGDLS and CDR2 is YYNGEE. This specimen belongs to a study of shared clonotypes between healthy human individuals. Study-level information: CD4 naive and CD4 memory each took three plates per donor, while CD8 naive took two and CD8 memory one.

Points from the study as a whole: The study sampled only blood, and tissue repertoires likely differ.

In the original workflow: Without quality scores, immunoSEQ junctional reads could not be filtered like full-length reads. TCRdb's copy holds only in-frame clones and misses some; the assay was immunoSEQ multiplex PCR. The DNA gave D and trimming, while V, J and clone size come from that table. The sample includes approximately 2,200,000 clones, 85% to 95% of them seen just once. CD8 cells classed as naive were CD45RO-negative and positively selected for CCR7, excluding terminally differentiated effector memory CD45RA+ cells. This rearrangement joins TRBV9 to TRBJ2-1; D is possibly TRBD1 or TRBD2 (5 bases each). The receptor's source is a man aged 18 to 35 in good health. Some clones in this sample may be carry-over from other donors' samples. The material sequenced was naive CD8+ T cells from PBMCs. The CDR3: CASSGGVHEQFF. Here the CDR3 DNA reads TGTGCCAGCAGCGGAGGGGTCCATGAGCAGTTCTTC.